These 24 T cell receptor beta chains were all obtained from the same sample, sequenced in a study of shared clonotypes between healthy human individuals. Clones were read by immunoSEQ multiplex PCR, and TCRdb kept only the in-frame ones, dropping some. This sample has about 2.4 million clones, with about 92% found just once. The sample consisted of naive CD4+ T cells sorted from blood. The subset is: CD45RA+ positively selected. The source is a man younger than 35 in good health.

This chain links TRBV19 with TRBJ2-1, with 10 bases matching TRBD1. Germline CDR1 and CDR2: LNHDA and SQIVND (reference sequence). V shed 9 bases and J 10 bases; nucleotides not matched to a gene: 15. This CDR3 region has 15 residues. CDR3: CARENPGQGKGEQFF. The DNA for the CDR3 is TGTGCCAGAGAAAACCCGGGACAGGGGAAGGGGGAGCAGTTCTTC. The full variable domain, rest sourced from reference TRBV19 and TRBJ2-1, is DGGITQSPKYLFRKEGQNVTLSCEQNLNHDAMYWYRQDPGQGLRLIYYSQIVNDFQKGDIAEGYSVSREKKESFPLTVTSAQKNPTAFYLCARENPGQGKGEQFFGPGTRLTVL.

In its sample, this clone was seen a few times. CDR3 residues: CASTKSTGGSPLHF. The CDR3 DNA follows: TGTGCCAGCACCAAATCGACAGGGGGTTCACCCCTCCACTTT. V usage is TRBV11-2 and J usage is TRBJ1-6; 9 nucleotides align to TRBD1. The CDR3 has 14 amino acids. Germline V gene sequence: CDR1 SGHAT, CDR2 FQNNGV. The J segment lost 9 bases and the V segment lost 7 bases, leaving 7 bases of the junction unmatched.

The chain has TRBV6-6 and TRBJ1-4; maybe TRBD1 (5 bases). The CDR3 contains 16 residues. Germline V gene data show CDR1 as MNHNY and CDR2 as SVGAGI (reference sequence). V was clipped by 2 bases and J by 4 bases, with 14 bases between them. CDR3: CASSYLPRQFNEKLFF. For the CDR3, the DNA is TGTGCCAGCAGTTACCTTCCAAGACAGTTTAATGAAAAACTGTTTTTT.

As regards this clone: One junction end does not reproduce the germline sequence, and a read error may be involved. Distinct nucleotide sequences in the sample also encode this CDR3. The J gene is TRBJ2-7, the V gene TRBV7-2; weak D call: TRBD1 (5 bases). Germline CDR1 reads SGHTA; CDR2 reads FQGNSA. The CDR3 is 12 amino acids. CDR3 DNA: TGTGCCAGCAGTTTAGGGGCCTACGAGCAGTACTTC. Protein sequence: CASSLGAYEQYF.

The genes are TRBV5-1 and TRBJ2-7, with a weak D call TRBD1 (6 bases). The CDR3 covers 13 residues. Per the germline V gene, CDR1 is SGHRS and CDR2 is YFSETQ. Trimming cost V 3 bases and J 6 bases, with 13 bases left between them. The CDR3 sequence: CASSWSGAVEQYF. DNA of the CDR3: TGCGCCAGCAGCTGGTCAGGGGCAGTCGAGCAGTACTTC. The whole variable domain, remainder taken from reference TRBV5-1 and TRBJ2-7, is KAGVTQTPRYLIKTRGQQVTLSCSPISGHRSVSWYQQTPGQGLQFLFEYFSETQRNKGNFPGRFSGRQFSNSRSEMNVSTLELGDSALYLCASSWSGAVEQYFGPGTRLTVT.

With respect to this clone: The sample holds other DNA sequences that translate to the same CDR3. V gene TRBV18 combines with J gene TRBJ2-3; D perhaps matches TRBD2 (6 bases). The CDR3 runs to 16 residues. CDR1 is KGHSH and CDR2 is LQKENI in the germline V gene. The V and J ends lost 0 bases and 0 bases respectively, with 10 bases between them. The CDR3 nucleotides read TGTGCCAGCTCACCACCTCGAGGGACTAGCACAGATACGCAGTATTTT. As protein: CASSPPRGTSTDTQYF.

The rearrangement uses TRBV7-2 and TRBJ2-6; D is unresolved. CDR3 length: 15 residues. V lost 5 bases, J lost 1 base, and 9 bases lay in between. Germline V lookup: CDR1 SGHTA, CDR2 FQGNSA. The CDR3 bases are TGTGCCAGCAGCCCTAGGGCATCTGGGGCCAACGTCCTGACTTTC. As protein: CASSPRASGANVLTF.

The chain links TRBV5-1 to TRBJ2-5; no clear D gene. In germline, CDR1 is SGHRS, CDR2 YFSETQ. This CDR3 contains 14 residues. V lost 0 bases, J lost 4 bases, and 10 bases lay in between. The CDR3 loop reads CASSLEAITETQYF. As DNA, the CDR3 is TGCGCCAGCAGCTTGGAGGCGATCACAGAGACCCAGTACTTC.

The chain carries TRBV11-3 and TRBJ2-2; unclear D gene. Germline CDR1 is SGHNT and CDR2 is YENEEA. The CDR3 is 14 amino acids. V was trimmed by 1 base and J by 6 bases, leaving 9 bases between them. For the CDR3, the DNA is TGTGCCAGCAGCTTAGCAAGAAGGTCCGGGGAGCTGTTTTTT. Protein sequence: CASSLARRSGELFF. The full variable domain, in which reference TRBV11-3 and TRBJ2-2 provide the parts outside the CDR3, is EAGVVQSPRYKIIEKKQPVAFWCNPISGHNTLYWYLQNLGQGPELLIRYENEEAVDDSQLPKDRFSAERLKGVDSTLKIQPAELGDSAVYLCASSLARRSGELFFGEGSRLTVL.

This chain links TRBV19 with TRBJ1-5; 8 bases map to TRBD1. This CDR3 region has 14 residues. CDR1 and CDR2 from the germline V gene are LNHDA and SQIVND (reference sequence). Trimming took 9 bases from V and 3 from J; bases not matched to a gene: 7. CDR3 amino acids: CASAGQGDNQPQHF. The DNA for the CDR3 is TGTGCCAGCGCCGGACAGGGTGACAATCAGCCCCAGCATTTT. The whole variable domain, remainder taken from reference TRBV19 and TRBJ1-5, is DGGITQSPKYLFRKEGQNVTLSCEQNLNHDAMYWYRQDPGQGLRLIYYSQIVNDFQKGDIAEGYSVSREKKESFPLTVTSAQKNPTAFYLCASAGQGDNQPQHFGDGTRLSIL.

The chain carries TRBV29-1 and TRBJ1-1; no definite D call. The V end lost 3 bases, the J end lost 1 base, and 12 bases lay between the germline ends. CDR1 is SQVTM and CDR2 is ANQGSEA in the germline V gene. The CDR3 loop spans 14 amino acids. CDR3: CSVERRLQNTEAFF. The CDR3 DNA sequence: TGCAGCGTTGAGCGTAGACTTCAGAACACTGAAGCTTTCTTT.

The V and J genes are TRBV6-1 and TRBJ1-5; no definite D call. The CDR3 length is 15 residues. Between the trimmed V and J ends, which lost 8 bases and 4 bases, there was a span of 18 bases. Germline lookup yields CDR1 MNHNS and CDR2 SASEGT. The CDR3 DNA is TGTGCCAGCGGAGTCGGGTCCCTGGGGAATCAGCCCCAGCATTTT. Protein: CASGVGSLGNQPQHF.

The V call is TRBV5-4, the J call TRBJ1-2; D is ambiguous. CDR3 length equals 13 residues. CDR1 SGHNT and CDR2 YYREEE come from the germline V gene (reference sequence). Trimming left V 0 bases short and J 4 bases short, with 7 bases between. The CDR3 DNA sequence: TGTGCCAGCAGCTTGGAACTCCGCTATGGCTACACCTTC. This codes for CASSLELRYGYTF.

V is TRBV6-5 and J is TRBJ1-2; D gene ambiguous. CDR1 and CDR2 (germline): MNHEY, SVGAGI. The CDR3 covers 13 residues. Trimming took 8 bases from V and 3 from J, leaving 13 bases between them. CDR3 sequence reads: CASQEGRYYGYTF. CDR3 coding DNA: TGTGCCAGCCAGGAAGGGAGATACTATGGCTACACCTTC.

With respect to this clone: As the CDR3 is not closed by the conserved phenylalanine or tryptophan, this likely results from a read error. The DNA is omitted, as the CDR3 cannot be located on it reliably, and the CDR3 follows TCRdb's listing. The V gene is TRBV6-5, the J gene TRBJ2-3; the D call of TRBD2 is as the table states it, not checked on the DNA. Germline CDR1 reads MNHEY; CDR2 reads SVGAGI. From its first to its last residue, the CDR3 has 9 amino acids. The CDR3 is CASSPGETG.

This chain joins TRBV29-1 and TRBJ2-3; a possible D gene is TRBD2 (7 bases). This CDR3 comprises 15 residues. In germline, CDR1 is SQVTM, CDR2 ANQGSEA. Trimming took 0 bases from V and 3 from J, leaving 13 bases between them. For the CDR3, the DNA is TGCAGCGTTGAAGATTACGGGGGGCGGACAGATACGCAGTATTTT. This codes for CSVEDYGGRTDTQYF.

This chain links TRBV2 with TRBJ2-7; D uncertain. The CDR3 is 14 amino acids. Germline V lookup: CDR1 SNHLY, CDR2 FYNNEI. The V and J ends lost 5 bases and 1 base respectively, with 12 bases between them. The DNA of the CDR3 is TGTGCCAGCAGTAACAGATTTACGTCCTACGAGCAGTACTTC. This codes for CASSNRFTSYEQYF. The whole variable domain, remainder taken from reference TRBV2 and TRBJ2-7, is EPEVTQTPSHQVTQMGQEVILRCVPISNHLYFYWYRQILGQKVEFLVSFYNNEISEKSEIFDDQFSVERPDGSNFTLKIRSTKLEDSAMYFCASSNRFTSYEQYFGPGTRLTVT.

The chain combines TRBV7-2 with TRBJ2-7; no clear D gene. The V gene lost 1 base and the J gene lost 5 bases, with 3 bases spanning the gap. Germline assignment: CDR1 SGHTA and CDR2 FQGNSA. The CDR3 length is 11 residues. The CDR3 reads CASSLVHEQYF. CDR3 coding DNA: TGTGCCAGCAGCTTAGTCCACGAGCAGTACTTC. The full variable domain, with the rest looked up from reference TRBV7-2 and TRBJ2-7, is GAGVSQSPSNKVTEKGKDVELRCDPISGHTALYWYRQSLGQGLEFLIYFQGNSAPDKSGLPSDRFSAERTGGSVSTLTIQRTQQEDSAVYLCASSLVHEQYFGPGTRLTVT.

The table lists this clone with a count of one. V is TRBV9 and J is TRBJ1-3; the D gene is possibly TRBD1 (6 bases). Germline lookup yields CDR1 SGDLS and CDR2 YYNGEE. Trimming removed 4 bases from V and 4 bases from J, with 18 bases in between. The CDR3 extends over 16 amino acids. The CDR3 region is CASSRDLETGGNTIYF. The CDR3, as DNA: TGTGCCAGCAGCCGTGACTTAGAAACAGGGGGAAACACCATATATTTT.

The rearrangement joins TRBV5-1 to TRBJ2-1, with D possibly matching TRBD1 (5 bases). The CDR3 runs to 16 residues. Trimming removed 0 bases at V and 3 bases at J, with 13 bases between. Germline V gene data show CDR1 as SGHRS and CDR2 as YFSETQ. The CDR3 nucleotides read TGCGCCAGCAGCTTGGGGCGGCAGGGCAACTACAATGAGCAGTTCTTC. Translation: CASSLGRQGNYNEQFF.

The chain carries TRBV6-1 and TRBJ1-4, with D possibly TRBD1 on 5 matching bases. The CDR3 is 14 residues long. Trimming shortened V by 1 base and J by 5 bases, and 8 bases separated the two germline ends. The germline V gene has CDR1 MNHNS and CDR2 SASEGT. The CDR3: CASSEVNRNEKLFF. The CDR3 DNA follows: TGTGCCAGCAGTGAAGTGAACAGGAATGAAAAACTGTTTTTT.

The chain combines TRBV5-1 with TRBJ2-3; D is perhaps TRBD2 (5 bases). Trimming left V 4 bases short and J 2 bases short, with 11 bases between. The CDR3 length is 14 residues. Germline loops: CDR1 SGHRS, CDR2 YFSETQ. CDR3 amino acids: CASSNGLITDTQYF. CDR3 bases: TGCGCCAGCAGCAACGGACTGATCACAGATACGCAGTATTTT.

The chain couples TRBV30 to TRBJ2-7, with TRBD2 identical over 10 bases. The CDR3 covers 14 residues. J was trimmed by 6 bases and V by 0 bases; bases with no gene match: 5. Germline loops: CDR1 GTSNPN, CDR2 SVGIG (reference sequence). CDR3 nucleotide sequence: TGTGCCTGGAGTGTAGGTAGCGGGAGGCCCGAGCAGTACTTC. Protein: CAWSVGSGRPEQYF.

This rearrangement joins TRBV5-1 to TRBJ2-6; D remains unclear. V was shortened by 0 bases and J by 0 bases, with 4 bases between the two germline ends. Germline V gene lookup returns CDR1 SGHRS and CDR2 YFSETQ. This CDR3 is 15 amino acids long. CDR3 amino acids: CASSLGPSGANVLTF. The CDR3 region has the DNA TGCGCCAGCAGCTTGGGCCCCTCTGGGGCCAACGTCCTGACTTTC.